The rows below give T cell receptor beta chains drawn from one sample of a study of Graves' ophthalmopathy and Graves' hyperthyroidism. From the multiplex PCR reads, TCRdb called clonotypes with MiXCR, one entry per CDR3 protein. The table includes 150,000 to 200,000 distinct CDR3 sequences, approximately 40% detected once. What was sequenced was peripheral blood. These receptor sequences come from a man younger than 45 with Graves' ophthalmopathy. CDR3s include the opening cysteine and the closing phenylalanine or tryptophan.

CDR3: CASSYSFGRGTGTNTEAFF
J: TRBJ1-1
V: TRBV6-2/TRBV6-3

CDR3: CASSPSGTANYGYTF
J: TRBJ1-2
V: TRBV12-3/TRBV12-4

CDR3: CASTRTWGSSGNTIYF
J: TRBJ1-3
V: TRBV6-1

CDR3: CASSETGNTGELFF
J: TRBJ2-2
V: TRBV6-1

CDR3: CASSLYQGAYEQYF
J: TRBJ2-7
V: TRBV28

CDR3: CSASHAASGPYEQYF
J: TRBJ2-7
V: TRBV20-1

CDR3: CASSPGLVVYEQYF
J: TRBJ2-7
V: TRBV11-2

CDR3: CASRGDSGSYEQYF
J: TRBJ2-7
V: TRBV12-3/TRBV12-4

CDR3: CASLGRLFYEQYF
J: TRBJ2-7
V: TRBV6-2/TRBV6-3

CDR3: CAWSGLATTYEQCF
J: TRBJ2-7
V: TRBV30

CDR3: CASSNPGQLYGYTF
J: TRBJ1-2
V: TRBV6-5

CDR3: CAWSNPPSQRSAFF
J: TRBJ1-1
V: TRBV30

CDR3: CASSSYGPNTEAFF
J: TRBJ1-1
V: TRBV6-1

CDR3: CASRTRPGQETQYF
J: TRBJ2-5
V: TRBV7-2

CDR3: CASSFPRVKTQYF
J: TRBJ2-5
V: TRBV7-2

CDR3: CASRWGGSNSPLHF
J: TRBJ1-6
V: TRBV19

CDR3: CASSPLHRETQYF
J: TRBJ2-5
V: TRBV7-3

CDR3: CASRILEGRLAYTF
J: TRBJ1-2
V: TRBV7-9

CDR3: CASSRVTDRGLGYTF
J: TRBJ1-2
V: TRBV3-1

CDR3: CASRARAGGETQYF
J: TRBJ2-5
V: TRBV19

CDR3: CASRPSGGREQYF
J: TRBJ2-7
V: TRBV2

CDR3: CSVVDLTGYTF
J: TRBJ1-2
V: TRBV29-1

CDR3: CASSTLAEAYEQYF
J: TRBJ2-7
V: TRBV5-1

CDR3: CASRPWIREGHNQPQHF
J: TRBJ1-5
V: TRBV6-4

CDR3: CASSPYGGSGTEAFF
J: TRBJ1-1
V: TRBV7-3

CDR3: CASSTPGLVPYEQYF
J: TRBJ2-7
V: TRBV28

CDR3: CASGASQSGANVLTF
J: TRBJ2-6
V: TRBV6-5

CDR3: CASSELDRRQETQYF
J: TRBJ2-5
V: TRBV12-3/TRBV12-4

CDR3: CASKEGSHTGELFF
J: TRBJ2-2
V: TRBV6-2/TRBV6-3

CDR3: CATSRARVPQTEAFF
J: TRBJ1-1
V: TRBV15

CDR3: CASSLVGAGELFF
J: TRBJ2-2
V: TRBV27

CDR3: CASGSKNHYNTEAFF
J: TRBJ1-1
V: TRBV12-5

CDR3: CASSLDLLSRYEQYF
J: TRBJ2-7
V: TRBV11-3

CDR3: CASSPPPGGPYEQYF
J: TRBJ2-7
V: TRBV18

CDR3: CASSLDPRDGELFF
J: TRBJ2-2
V: TRBV7-2

CDR3: CATSDAGEETQYF
J: TRBJ2-5
V: TRBV24-1

CDR3: CSVEDPNAGELFF
J: TRBJ2-2
V: TRBV29-1

CDR3: CSARDWAGVVETQYF
J: TRBJ2-5
V: TRBV20-1

CDR3: CASSLEGNYEQYF
J: TRBJ2-7
V: TRBV11-3

CDR3: CASSKGQGNEAFF
J: TRBJ1-1
V: TRBV27

CDR3: CASSTTATLTYEQYF
J: TRBJ2-7
V: TRBV28

CDR3: CASMDRGQMSTEAFF
J: TRBJ1-1
V: TRBV4-1

CDR3: CASGTGGWETQYF
J: TRBJ2-5
V: TRBV12-3/TRBV12-4

CDR3: CASSFDGLASNTGELFF
J: TRBJ2-2
V: TRBV6-2/TRBV6-3

CDR3: CASSLATVGAKNTQYF
J: TRBJ2-4
V: TRBV12-3/TRBV12-4

CDR3: CASSNPLGAGVRTYEQYF
J: TRBJ2-7
V: TRBV12-3/TRBV12-4

CDR3: CSAADRETQYF
J: TRBJ2-5
V: TRBV20-1

CDR3: CAWSVGHLGNTIYF
J: TRBJ1-3
V: TRBV30

CDR3: CASSFMQEVHEQYF
J: TRBJ2-7
V: TRBV28

CDR3: CASSQEGVANYGYTF
J: TRBJ1-2
V: TRBV4-3

CDR3: CAWSNGGLNTEAFF
J: TRBJ1-1
V: TRBV30

CDR3: CASSLMINPNTEAFF
J: TRBJ1-1
V: TRBV11-2

CDR3: CASSPSSGSDEQYF
J: TRBJ2-7
V: TRBV7-2

CDR3: CASSLAPATPGNIQYF
J: TRBJ2-4
V: TRBV7-2